These 27 T cell receptor beta chains share one sample of origin, sequenced in a study of post-analysis software for immune sequencing data. General study points: Five TRBV segments occurring more often in patients than controls included TRBV5-6, TRBV5-1 and TRBV20-1.

These TCRs' antigens remain unknown. The TCR beta cDNA libraries carried unique molecular identifiers. TCRdb re-analysed the PCR reads in MiXCR, keeping a single row per CDR3 protein. Counted here are hundreds of thousands of distinct CDR3 sequences, 30% to 45% occurring once; the ten biggest clones make up under 9%. The sequenced sample consisted of blood. These receptors were collected from a girl between 2 and 10 years old with multiple sclerosis.

The chain recombines TRBV18 with TRBJ1-1; D is ambiguous. The V gene's germline CDR1 is KGHSH and CDR2 LQKENI. Trimming removed 0 bases from V and 8 bases from J, with 10 bases in between. The CDR3 has 13 residues. The CDR3 DNA is TGTGCCAGCTCACCACCGAGCGTACGGGAAGCTTTCTTT. Translating gives CASSPPSVREAFF. The complete variable domain, with remaining parts taken from reference TRBV18 and TRBJ1-1, reads NAGVMQNPRHLVRRRGQEARLRCSPMKGHSHVYWYRQLPEEGLKFMVYLQKENIIDESGMPKERFSAEFPKEGPSILRIQQVVRGDSAAYFCASSPPSVREAFFGQGTRLTVV.

The chain combines TRBV6-5 with TRBJ2-1; 7 positions match TRBD2. The J call may be faulty, since TRBJ2-7 better matches the DNA end. CDR3 length: 17 amino acids. CDR1 is MNHEY, CDR2 SVGAGI, per germline. The CDR3 protein is CASSYLSSGHSYNEQYF. CDR3 sequence (DNA): TGTGCCAGCAGTTACTTGTCTAGCGGACACTCCTACAATGAGCAGTACTTC.

This clonotype was seen a handful of times. The rearrangement uses TRBV5-1 and TRBJ1-2; unclear D gene. The CDR3 is 11 residues long. Germline V gives CDR1 SGHRS, CDR2 YFSETQ. The V end was cut by 7 bases, the J end by 8 bases, with 12 bases between. This chain's CDR3 is CASRPVGGYTF. CDR3 in DNA: TGCGCCAGCCGGCCGGTGGGGGGCTACACCTTC.

The gene calls are TRBV12-3 or TRBV12-4 and TRBJ2-1; a weak D match, TRBD1 (6 bases). The CDR3 covers 15 residues. The V and J ends lost 7 bases and 7 bases respectively, with 20 bases between them. Here the CDR3 DNA reads TGTGCCAGCATGCCTAGGACAGTCCTGGGGAATGAGCAGTTCTTC. It yields the protein CASMPRTVLGNEQFF.

This clonotype appeared a few times. The rearrangement uses TRBV6-5 and TRBJ1-1, with D perhaps TRBD1 (6 bases). Trimming pared 2 bases from V and 1 base from J, leaving 11 bases between. Germline CDR1 is MNHEY and CDR2 is SVGAGI. This CDR3 is 15 amino acids long. The CDR3 is CASSYDKGGNTEAFF. CDR3 DNA: TGTGCCAGCAGTTACGATAAAGGGGGGAACACTGAAGCTTTCTTT.

This clonotype appeared a few times. The genes are TRBV12-3 or TRBV12-4 and TRBJ2-1, with no clear D. Trimming removed 8 bases from V and 5 bases from J, with 10 bases in between. This CDR3 is 12 amino acids long. For the CDR3, the DNA is TGTGCCAGCCGACTGTTGAACAATGAGCAGTTCTTC. Translating it yields CASRLLNNEQFF.

V is TRBV14 and J is TRBJ2-3; TRBD2 is a possible D gene (5 bases). Germline V gene lookup returns CDR1 SGHDN and CDR2 FVKESK. Trimming left V 1 base short and J 4 bases short, with 12 bases between. There are 15 residues in the CDR3. The CDR3 DNA sequence: TGTGCCAGCAGCCAAGGGGCTAGCTTCTCAGATACGCAGTATTTT. Encoded protein: CASSQGASFSDTQYF.

The chain employs TRBV10-3 and TRBJ1-4; TRBD1 might be the D (6 bases). The CDR3 loop spans 15 amino acids. V lost 4 bases to trimming and J lost 5 bases, with 14 bases between them. Per the germline V gene, CDR1 is ENHRY and CDR2 is SYGVKD. CDR3 residues: CAISGSGDSNEKLFF. The CDR3 nucleotides read TGTGCCATCAGTGGGTCAGGGGATTCGAATGAAAAACTGTTTTTT.

The chain has TRBV20-1 and TRBJ2-2; D is possibly TRBD1 (5 bases). CDR3 length equals 17 residues. CDR1 is DFQATT and CDR2 is SNEGSKA in the germline V gene (reference sequence). V lost 2 bases and J 2 bases, leaving 18 bases between the germline ends. CDR3 loop: CSARKWGRRYNTGELFF. CDR3 bases: TGCAGTGCTAGAAAGTGGGGCCGCCGATATAACACCGGGGAGCTGTTTTTT.

The chain uses TRBV12-3 or TRBV12-4 and TRBJ2-5, with TRBD2 matching 8 bases. Unmatched junction bases numbered 7, after V lost 2 bases and J lost 5 bases. The CDR3 is 15 residues long. As DNA, the CDR3 is TGTGCCAGCAGTTTATTCAGCGGGAGAGGGGAGACCCAGTACTTC. As protein: CASSLFSGRGETQYF.

With respect to this clonotype: A junction boundary mismatches the germline segment, possibly from a read error. V usage is TRBV20-1 and J usage is TRBJ2-3; D is unresolved. The CDR3 has 13 residues. Germline CDR1 and CDR2: DFQATT and SNEGSKA (reference sequence). The CDR3 DNA reads TGCAGTGCTGGAGATGACCAGACAGATACGCAGTATTTT. Translating it yields CSAGDDQTDTQYF.

The rearrangement joins TRBV3-1 to TRBJ1-4, with no clear D. Looked up from germline, CDR1 is LGHDT and CDR2 is YNNKEL (reference sequence). V was clipped by 0 bases and J by 7 bases, with 6 bases between them. This CDR3 comprises 13 residues. This chain's CDR3 is CASSQDSPEKLFF. CDR3 in DNA: TGTGCCAGCAGCCAAGACAGCCCTGAAAAACTGTTTTTT. Together with reference TRBV3-1 and TRBJ1-4, the CDR3 gives the full variable domain: DTAVSQTPKYLVTQMGNDKSIKCEQNLGHDTMYWYKQDSKKFLKIMFSYNNKELIINETVPNRFSPKSPDKAHLNLHINSLELGDSAVYFCASSQDSPEKLFFGSGTQLSVL.

Ten or more counts support this clonotype. The chain is built from TRBV6-1 and TRBJ1-6; TRBD1 aligns across 12 bases. V shed 5 bases and J 9 bases; nucleotides not matched to a gene: 8. Germline CDR1 reads MNHNS; CDR2 reads SASEGT. The CDR3 sequence is 16 residues long. As DNA, the CDR3 is TGTGCCAGCAGTAACCAGGGACAGGGGGCAAGTTCACCCCTCCACTTT. This gives the protein CASSNQGQGASSPLHF.

This sequence joins TRBV7-3 and TRBJ2-5, with TRBD2 matching 9 bases. The CDR3 runs 16 residues. Germline CDR1 SGHTA, CDR2 FQGTGA. V dropped 5 bases and J dropped 1; count of bases not matched to a gene: 8. The CDR3 loop reads CASSLSRTSAQETQYF. The DNA of the CDR3 is TGTGCCAGCAGCCTTTCAAGGACTAGCGCCCAAGAGACCCAGTACTTC.

V is TRBV5-1 and J is TRBJ2-5, with D possibly being TRBD1 (5 bases). The germline V gene encodes CDR1 SGHRS and CDR2 YFSETQ. Trimming removed 1 base from V and 5 bases from J, with 18 bases in between. This CDR3 comprises 16 residues. This CDR3 reads CASSLRQRSFDETQYF. CDR3 DNA: TGCGCCAGCAGCTTGAGACAGCGAAGCTTCGATGAGACCCAGTACTTC.

V usage is TRBV28 and J usage is TRBJ1-2; 7 bases map to TRBD1. V lost 5 bases, J lost 7 bases, and 10 bases stayed unmatched. CDR1 is MDHEN, CDR2 SYDVKM, per germline. This CDR3 spans 14 amino acids. For the CDR3, the DNA is TGTGCCAGCAGTCTATCCTACAGGGGCGGTGGCTACACCTTC. Encoded protein: CASSLSYRGGGYTF.

This clonotype occurred once. This rearrangement joins TRBV7-9 to TRBJ1-1; tentative D call: TRBD1 (6 bases). The CDR3 length is 15 residues. Trimming removed 5 bases at V and 2 bases at J, with 15 bases between. The germline gives CDR1 SEHNR, CDR2 FQNEAQ (reference sequence). The CDR3 sequence is CASSREGTINTEAFF. As DNA, the CDR3 is TGTGCCAGCAGCCGAGAGGGGACAATAAACACTGAAGCTTTCTTT.

The chain combines TRBV15 with TRBJ1-1, with D possibly TRBD1 on 5 matching bases. V was trimmed by 1 base and J by 4 bases, leaving 13 bases between them. CDR1 and CDR2 from the germline V gene are LNHNV and YYDKDF (reference sequence). This CDR3 has 15 residues. The CDR3 here is CATSRGGLAGTEAFF. CDR3 in DNA: TGTGCCACCAGCAGAGGGGGCTTGGCAGGCACTGAAGCTTTCTTT.

V and J are TRBV6-5 and TRBJ2-7; a weak D match, TRBD1 (5 bases). Trimming left V 2 bases short and J 0 bases short, with 14 bases between. The CDR3 totals 16 residues. Germline V gene data show CDR1 as MNHEY and CDR2 as SVGAGI. The CDR3: CASSYVSGPTSYEQYF. Here the CDR3 DNA reads TGTGCCAGCAGTTACGTCTCAGGGCCAACCTCCTACGAGCAGTACTTC.

This chain joins TRBV29-1 and TRBJ2-3, with 10 nucleotides matching TRBD2. Germline CDR1 and CDR2: SQVTM and ANQGSEA. With V trimmed by 1 base and J by 3 bases, 4 bases remained unmatched. The CDR3 covers 15 residues. CDR3 bases: TGCAGCGTTGAAGGGACTAGCGGCGCTACAGATACGCAGTATTTT. Translating it yields CSVEGTSGATDTQYF.

This sequence joins TRBV28 and TRBJ2-5; possible D gene TRBD2, 6 bases. Trimming removed 6 bases from V and 2 bases from J, with 10 bases in between. This CDR3 has 13 amino acids. Germline CDR1 is MDHEN and CDR2 is SYDVKM. The CDR3 loop reads CASRSGLQETQYF. In DNA form, the CDR3 reads TGTGCCAGCAGGTCGGGACTTCAAGAGACCCAGTACTTC. The whole variable domain, filled in from reference TRBV28 and TRBJ2-5, reads DVKVTQSSRYLVKRTGEKVFLECVQDMDHENMFWYRQDPGLGLRLIYFSYDVKMKEKGDIPEGYSVSREKKERFSLILESASTNQTSMYLCASRSGLQETQYFGPGTRLLVL.

This clonotype showed up just a few times. The genes are TRBV5-1 and TRBJ1-2; D may be TRBD1 (5 bases). The germline V gene has CDR1 SGHRS and CDR2 YFSETQ. V dropped 3 bases and J dropped 3 bases, with 12 bases sitting between them. CDR3 length equals 14 residues. CDR3: CASSYAGWDYGYTF. DNA for the CDR3: TGCGCCAGCAGCTACGCAGGGTGGGACTATGGCTACACCTTC.

This chain links TRBV5-1 with TRBJ2-5; D might be TRBD1 or TRBD2, each matching 5 bases. CDR1 is SGHRS and CDR2 is YFSETQ in the germline V gene. V lost 3 bases and J lost 1, with 10 bases in between. The CDR3 covers 14 residues. CDR3 sequence reads: CASSCDGTQETQYF. The DNA of the CDR3 is TGCGCCAGCAGCTGTGATGGGACCCAAGAGACCCAGTACTTC.

The rearrangement uses TRBV10-3 and TRBJ2-5; either TRBD1 or TRBD2 may supply D (6 bases each). The end of the DNA is better explained by TRBJ2-7, so the J call may be wrong. CDR1 is ENHRY, CDR2 SYGVKD, per germline. The CDR3 runs 14 residues. The CDR3 protein is CAISDWGRELEQYF. Here the CDR3 DNA reads TGTGCCATCAGTGACTGGGGGCGGGAACTCGAGCAGTACTTC.

This rearrangement joins TRBV29-1 to TRBJ1-1, with D uncertain. Per germline, CDR1 SQVTM and CDR2 ANQGSEA. V lost 1 base to trimming and J lost 0 bases, with 6 bases between them. CDR3 length equals 13 residues. DNA of the CDR3: TGCAGCGTTGAAGGCCAGCTGAACACTGAAGCTTTCTTT. It specifies CSVEGQLNTEAFF.

This rearrangement joins TRBV12-3 or TRBV12-4 to TRBJ2-5; D perhaps matches TRBD1 (6 bases). The CDR3 loop spans 14 amino acids. V shed 5 bases and J shed 0 bases, with 10 bases lying between them. The CDR3 DNA sequence: TGTGCCAGCAGTCTGGGGACATACCAAGAGACCCAGTACTTC. It translates to CASSLGTYQETQYF.

Notes on this clonotype: The CDR3 does not end in the conserved phenylalanine or tryptophan, so this is likely a read error. The V call is TRBV5-1, the J call TRBJ1-1; D gene ambiguous. This CDR3 is built from 14 residues. In germline, CDR1 is SGHRS, CDR2 YFSETQ. Trimming removed 2 bases at V and 1 base at J, with 9 bases between. The DNA for the CDR3 is TGCGCCAGCAGCTTTTCGGCCGCGAACACTGAAGCTTTCTGT. Translation gives CASSFSAANTEAFC.